The T cell receptor beta chain described here comes from a study of technical replicates of blood from a few donors. Profiling relied on immunoSEQ multiplex PCR, and the TCRdb table lists in-frame clones only, not all of them. The data hold approximately 59,000 clones, with around 88% observed a single time. The J segment lost 1 base and the V segment lost 5 bases, leaving 4 bases of the junction unmatched. CDR1 is LGHNA and CDR2 is YSLEER in the germline V gene. The CDR3 covers 14 residues. The source of this sequence is a human donor in good health. Some clones in this sample may be carry-over from other donors' samples. The rearrangement links TRBV4-3 to TRBJ1-1, with TRBD1 matching 7 bases. Sequenced: PBMCs. CDR3 sequence reads: CASSEGQRNTEAFF. DNA of the CDR3: TGCGCCAGCAGCGAGGGACAGCGGAACACTGAAGCTTTCTTT.